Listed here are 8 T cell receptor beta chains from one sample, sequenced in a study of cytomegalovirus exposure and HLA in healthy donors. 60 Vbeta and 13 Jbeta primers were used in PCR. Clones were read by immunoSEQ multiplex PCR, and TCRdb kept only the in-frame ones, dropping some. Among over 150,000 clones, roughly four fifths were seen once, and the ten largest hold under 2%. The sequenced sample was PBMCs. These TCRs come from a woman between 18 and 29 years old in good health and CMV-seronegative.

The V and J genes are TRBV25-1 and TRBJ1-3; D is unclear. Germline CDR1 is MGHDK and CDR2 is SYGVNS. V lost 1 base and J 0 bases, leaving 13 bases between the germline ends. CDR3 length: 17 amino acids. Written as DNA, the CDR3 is TGTGCCAGCAGTGAATCCCGCGACGGGATCTCTGGAAACACCATATATTTT. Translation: CASSESRDGISGNTIYF.

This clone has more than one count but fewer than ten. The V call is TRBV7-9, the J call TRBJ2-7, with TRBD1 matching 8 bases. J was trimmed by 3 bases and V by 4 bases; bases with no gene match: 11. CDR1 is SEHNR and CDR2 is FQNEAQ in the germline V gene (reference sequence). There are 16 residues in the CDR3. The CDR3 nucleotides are TGTGCCAGCAGCTGGAGAGGTGACAGGGGTCACTACGAGCAGTACTTC. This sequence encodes CASSWRGDRGHYEQYF.

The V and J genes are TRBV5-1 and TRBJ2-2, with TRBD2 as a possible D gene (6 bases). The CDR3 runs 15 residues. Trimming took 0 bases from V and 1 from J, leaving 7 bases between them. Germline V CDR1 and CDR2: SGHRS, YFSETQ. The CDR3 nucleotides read TGCGCCAGCAGCTTGGGCGGGATGAACACCGGGGAGCTGTTTTTT. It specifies CASSLGGMNTGELFF.

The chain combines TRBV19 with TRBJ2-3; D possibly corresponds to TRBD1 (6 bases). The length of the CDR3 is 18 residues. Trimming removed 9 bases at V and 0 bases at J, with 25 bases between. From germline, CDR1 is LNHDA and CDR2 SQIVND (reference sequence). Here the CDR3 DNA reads TGTGCCAGAGACCACAGGGCCGATAATGTATCTAGCACAGATACGCAGTATTTT. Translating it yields CARDHRADNVSSTDTQYF.

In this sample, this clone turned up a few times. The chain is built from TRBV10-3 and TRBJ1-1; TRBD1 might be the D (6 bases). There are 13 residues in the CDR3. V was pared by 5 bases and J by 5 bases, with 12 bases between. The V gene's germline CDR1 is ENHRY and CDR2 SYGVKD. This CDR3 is CAISNQGKTEAFF. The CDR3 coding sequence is TGTGCCATCAGTAACCAGGGGAAAACTGAAGCTTTCTTT.

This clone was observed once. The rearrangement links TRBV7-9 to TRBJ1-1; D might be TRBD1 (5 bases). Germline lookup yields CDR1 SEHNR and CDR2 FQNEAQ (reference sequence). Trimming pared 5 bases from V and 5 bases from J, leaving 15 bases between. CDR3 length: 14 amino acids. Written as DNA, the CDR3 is TGTGCCAGCAGCGACTGGGAGGGGAGAACTGAAGCTTTCTTT. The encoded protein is CASSDWEGRTEAFF.

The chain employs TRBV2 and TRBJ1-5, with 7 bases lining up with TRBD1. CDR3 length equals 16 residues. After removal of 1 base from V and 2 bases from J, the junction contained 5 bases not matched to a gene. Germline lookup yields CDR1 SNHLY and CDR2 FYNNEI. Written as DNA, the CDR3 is TGTGCCAGCAGTGAAGTAGGGGGCGGGCGCAATCAGCCCCAGCATTTT. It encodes CASSEVGGGRNQPQHF. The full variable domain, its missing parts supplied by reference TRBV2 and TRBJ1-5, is EPEVTQTPSHQVTQMGQEVILRCVPISNHLYFYWYRQILGQKVEFLVSFYNNEISEKSEIFDDQFSVERPDGSNFTLKIRSTKLEDSAMYFCASSEVGGGRNQPQHFGDGTRLSIL.

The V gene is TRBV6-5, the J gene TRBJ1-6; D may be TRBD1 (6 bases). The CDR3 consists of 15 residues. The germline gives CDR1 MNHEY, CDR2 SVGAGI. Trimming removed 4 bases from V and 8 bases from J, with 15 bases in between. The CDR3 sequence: CASSLQGWGYSPLHF. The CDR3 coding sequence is TGTGCCAGCAGTTTACAGGGATGGGGTTATTCACCCCTCCACTTT.